The next 11 T cell receptor beta chains were all read from a single sample in a study of blood T cells in healthy people across ages. Together with a sample-barcoded 5' primer, a J-beta primer mix was included in a second PCR lasting roughly 6 to 12 cycles. TCRdb reprocessed the 5' RACE reads with MiXCR, giving one entry per CDR3 protein. The table lists approximately 730,000 distinct CDR3 sequences, roughly 47% of them singletons. Sequenced: blood. These receptors were taken from a woman aged 55-69 years in good health.

This clonotype was recorded only once. The chain links TRBV29-1 to TRBJ2-1, with D maybe TRBD2 (6 bases). The CDR3 sequence is 14 residues long. Germline V lookup: CDR1 SQVTM, CDR2 ANQGSEA. V was pared by 5 bases and J by 8 bases, with 19 bases between. DNA for the CDR3: TGCAGCGTTCAAGCGGGCCAGTCGAGTCATGAGCAGTTCTTC. As protein: CSVQAGQSSHEQFF.

V usage is TRBV12-5 and J usage is TRBJ2-1; D unresolved. This CDR3 region has 13 residues. Trimming took 5 bases from V and 0 from J, leaving 5 bases between them. CDR1 is LGHNT and CDR2 is FRNRAP in the germline V gene. CDR3 in DNA: TGTGCTAGTGGTGTGTACTCCTACAATGAGCAGTTCTTC. Its protein is CASGVYSYNEQFF.

The V and J genes are TRBV20-1 and TRBJ2-7; D not certain. V shed 0 bases and J shed 3 bases, with 18 bases lying between them. The V gene's germline CDR1 is DFQATT and CDR2 SNEGSKA (reference sequence). The CDR3 runs to 16 residues. The CDR3 region is CSARDLVSTDDYEQYF. In DNA, the CDR3 is TGCAGTGCTAGAGATCTTGTCTCAACAGACGACTACGAGCAGTACTTC.

The chain has TRBV7-6 and TRBJ1-1; 7 nucleotides agree with TRBD1. This CDR3 contains 15 residues. CDR1 is SGHVS, CDR2 FNYEAQ, per germline. J lost 10 bases, V lost 4 bases, and 15 bases had no gene match. The CDR3 loop is CASSSVSTGLVGAFF. The CDR3 DNA is TGTGCCAGCAGCTCGGTCTCGACAGGGTTGGTTGGAGCTTTCTTT. Supplemented by reference TRBV7-6 and TRBJ1-1, the full variable domain reads GAGVSQSPRYKVTKRGQDVALRCDPISGHVSLYWYRQALGQGPEFLTYFNYEAQQDKSGLPNDRFSAERPEGSISTLTIQRTEQRDSAMYRCASSSVSTGLVGAFFGQGTRLTVV.

Remarks on this clonotype: A much larger clone differs from this one at a single base, so this may be a read error. The chain has TRBV5-6 and TRBJ2-5; D remains ambiguous. This CDR3 contains 11 residues. Trimming pared 2 bases from V and 11 bases from J, leaving 10 bases between. Germline assignment: CDR1 SGHDT and CDR2 YYEEEE. CDR3 sequence (DNA): TGTGCCAGCAGCTTCCACAATAAGCAGTACTTC. Translating it yields CASSFHNKQYF.

The chain is built from TRBV7-3 and TRBJ2-3, with 12 bases matching TRBD1. This CDR3 contains 17 residues. The junction had 2 bases not matched to a gene; V was cut back by 0 bases and J by 1 base. Germline values: CDR1 SGHTA, CDR2 FQGTGA. This CDR3 reads CASSLTGTGGGTDTQYF. CDR3 nucleotides: TGTGCCAGCAGCTTAACGGGGACAGGGGGCGGCACAGATACGCAGTATTTT.

This clonotype was counted between two and nine times. The chain combines TRBV10-3 with TRBJ2-1; D might be TRBD2 (7 bases). The ends were cut back, 6 bases at V and 6 bases at J, with 21 bases in the middle. Germline V CDR1 and CDR2: ENHRY, SYGVKD. The CDR3 extends over 16 amino acids. CDR3 loop: CAISPGGGNSINEQFF. The DNA of the CDR3 is TGTGCCATCAGCCCAGGCGGGGGCAATTCGATCAATGAGCAGTTCTTC.

The rearrangement uses TRBV20-1 and TRBJ2-7, with D perhaps being TRBD1 or TRBD2 (5 bases each). CDR3 length equals 12 residues. CDR1 DFQATT and CDR2 SNEGSKA come from the germline V gene (reference sequence). V was cut by 5 bases and J by 3 bases, with 11 bases left in between. The CDR3 region has the DNA TGCAGTGCTGCCCGGGACCACTACGAGCAGTACTTC. It yields the protein CSAARDHYEQYF.

The chain employs TRBV7-2 and TRBJ1-4, with D perhaps matching TRBD1 (6 bases). This CDR3 is 14 amino acids long. Trimming removed 1 base at V and 8 bases at J, with 11 bases between. CDR1 and CDR2 (germline): SGHTA, FQGNSA. CDR3 nucleotide sequence: TGTGCCAGCAGCTTAGAGCACAGGGTAGAAAAACTGTTTTTT. Translation gives CASSLEHRVEKLFF. Supplemented by reference TRBV7-2 and TRBJ1-4, the full variable domain reads GAGVSQSPSNKVTEKGKDVELRCDPISGHTALYWYRQSLGQGLEFLIYFQGNSAPDKSGLPSDRFSAERTGGSVSTLTIQRTQQEDSAVYLCASSLEHRVEKLFFGSGTQLSVL.

This clonotype was found a few times. The chain couples TRBV6-1 to TRBJ1-1; TRBD1 aligns across 9 bases. This CDR3 contains 17 residues. V was pared by 5 bases and J by 1 base, with 11 bases of the junction left unmatched. Germline CDR1 reads MNHNS; CDR2 reads SASEGT. As DNA, the CDR3 is TGTGCCAGCAGTCCGGGACAGGGCGCTCGTGGGAACACTGAAGCTTTCTTT. This translates into CASSPGQGARGNTEAFF.

The sample holds a few counts of this clonotype. V and J are TRBV20-1 and TRBJ2-5; 12 bases agree with TRBD2. Per the germline V gene, CDR1 is DFQATT and CDR2 is SNEGSKA (reference sequence). The CDR3 spans 16 residues. With 1 base clipped from V and 2 bases from J, the junction kept 5 bases outside the gene matches. The CDR3 spells CSARATSGRGQETQYF. CDR3 in DNA: TGCAGTGCTAGAGCGACTAGCGGGAGAGGGCAAGAGACCCAGTACTTC.